The TCR beta chain described here comes from a study of T-cell reconstitution after alpha-beta-depleted transplantation in children. Construction of the TCRbeta library involved unique molecular identifiers. TCRdb ran MiXCR on the PCR reads and lists one entry per CDR3 protein. The sample comprises 360,000 or so distinct CDR3 sequences, about a fifth of which are singletons, and 3.8% rests with the top ten. The TCR sequence derives from a human donor who donated a stem cell graft to a child with acute myeloid leukemia. The input for sequencing was PBMCs from the stem cell graft donor, taken from the stem cell graft.

The CDR3 protein is CASSLFQESTDTQYF. The CDR3 DNA is TGCGCCAGCAGCTTGTTTCAGGAAAGCACAGATACGCAGTATTTT. The chain employs TRBV5-1 and TRBJ2-3; no firm D call. CDR3 size: 15 residues. Trimming took 1 base from V and 0 from J, leaving 9 bases between them. Germline V gives CDR1 SGHRS, CDR2 YFSETQ.